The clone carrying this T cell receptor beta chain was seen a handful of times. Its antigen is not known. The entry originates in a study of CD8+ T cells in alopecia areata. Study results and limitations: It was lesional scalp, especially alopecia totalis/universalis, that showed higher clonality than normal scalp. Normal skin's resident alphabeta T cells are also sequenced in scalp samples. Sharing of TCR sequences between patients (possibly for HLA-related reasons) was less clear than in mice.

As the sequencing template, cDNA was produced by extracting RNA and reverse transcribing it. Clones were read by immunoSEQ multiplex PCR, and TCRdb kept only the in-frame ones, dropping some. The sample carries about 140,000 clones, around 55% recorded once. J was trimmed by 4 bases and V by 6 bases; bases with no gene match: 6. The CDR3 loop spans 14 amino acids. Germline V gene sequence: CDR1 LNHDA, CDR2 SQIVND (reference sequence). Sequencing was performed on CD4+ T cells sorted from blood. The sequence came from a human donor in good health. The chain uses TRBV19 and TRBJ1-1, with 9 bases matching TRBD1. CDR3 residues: CASRQQGAGTEAFF. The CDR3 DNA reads TGTGCCAGTAGGCAACAGGGGGCTGGCACTGAAGCTTTCTTT.